What follows describes a single T cell receptor (beta chain). Authors' processing steps: Reference gene primers were amplified, and this amplification served to estimate nucleated cell counts. Repertoires were generated with immunoSEQ multiplex PCR, while TCRdb's copy carries only in-frame clones and drops some. V, J and clone size are those of that table, while D and trimming were read from the DNA. Of fewer than 200,000 clones listed, less than 85% are singletons. The entry originates in a study of blood T cell repertoires in COVID-19. V trimming: 10 bases; J trimming: 5 bases; junction bases outside the gene matches: 12. Germline assignment: CDR1 MNHEY and CDR2 SMNVEV (reference sequence). The CDR3 is made up of 15 amino acids. Living in 25 or so US areas, the participants were between 18 and 89 years of age. Cohorts were based on clinical histories the participants reported. Symptom resolution, clearance, or two negative PCRs marked the recovered donors of Cohort 3.

The source material was PBMCs or T cells enriched from blood (not recorded which). V and J are TRBV27 and TRBJ2-1, with 9 bases identical to TRBD1. This TCR was sampled from a man between 60 and 70 years old who had recovered from COVID-19. CDR3 nucleotide sequence: TGTGCCACCTCGGGGTCGGGACAGGGAAACAATGAGCAGTTCTTC. Amino acid sequence: CATSGSGQGNNEQFF.